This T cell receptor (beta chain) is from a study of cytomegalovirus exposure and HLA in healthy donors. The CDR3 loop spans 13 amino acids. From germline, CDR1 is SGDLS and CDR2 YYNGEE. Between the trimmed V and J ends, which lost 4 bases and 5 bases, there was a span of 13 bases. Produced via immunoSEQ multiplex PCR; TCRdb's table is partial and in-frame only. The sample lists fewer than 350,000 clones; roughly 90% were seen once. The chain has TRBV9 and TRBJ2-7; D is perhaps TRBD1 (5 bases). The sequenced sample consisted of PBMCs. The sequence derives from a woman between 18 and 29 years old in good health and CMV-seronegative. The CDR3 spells CASSPRDLHEQYF. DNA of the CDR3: TGTGCCAGCAGCCCCAGGGATCTACACGAGCAGTACTTC. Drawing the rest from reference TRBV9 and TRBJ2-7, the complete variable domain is DSGVTQTPKHLITATGQRVTLRCSPRSGDLSVYWYQQSLDQGLQFLIQYYNGEERAKGNILERFSAQQFPDLHSELNLSSLELGDSALYFCASSPRDLHEQYFGPGTRLTVT.